This TCR beta chain derives from a study of regulatory T cells in long-lasting Graves disease. Library construction for TCR beta used iRepertoire HTBI primers and Arm-PCR of CDR3 regions. Via MiXCR, TCRdb re-called the multiplex PCR reads, giving one row per CDR3 protein. The sample contains almost 450,000 distinct CDR3 sequences, 15% to 20% of which appear only once. This clonotype was counted at least ten times. The antigen remains undetermined. Time point of the sample: newly diagnosed GD, antithyroid drugs for less than 3 months. PBMC-derived RNA was used for the TCR library. EDTA tubes received around 9.4 milliliters of collected peripheral blood. Study-wide results and caveats: Persistent disease favored TRBV28, TRBJ1-2 and TRBJ2-5. Persistent Graves' disease cases displayed lower TCR diversity than newly diagnosed ones.

V was pared by 6 bases and J by 2 bases, with 7 bases of the junction left unmatched. The CDR3 runs to 14 residues. Germline values: CDR1 MNHEY, CDR2 SVGEGT. This sample also belongs to another study, concerning T cells in Graves' hyperthyroidism and ophthalmopathy.

The TCR was taken from a woman in her twenties or thirties with Graves disease. Sample: peripheral blood mononuclear cells (PBMCs), taken at new diagnosis, from a patient treated with antithyroid drugs. The gene calls are TRBV6-2 or TRBV6-3 and TRBJ2-7, with 7 nucleotides matching TRBD2. CDR3 region: CASRKERGAYEQYF. As DNA, the CDR3 is TGTGCCAGCAGAAAGGAGCGGGGCGCCTACGAGCAGTACTTC.